The rows below give T cell receptor beta chains drawn from one sample of a study of T cells after yellow fever vaccination. TCRdb processed the 5' RACE reads anew with MiXCR; each CDR3 protein has one entry. The sample contains 300,000 to 400,000 distinct CDR3 sequences, approximately 11% of which appear only once. The specimen was CD4+ T cells sorted from PBMCs, collected 45 days after the yellow fever booster vaccination. The receptors originated from a man in his late teens or twenties who received the YFV17D yellow fever vaccine. Both conserved end residues are part of each CDR3. The D gene is left open where the match is weak. A clone size is listed for some rows: how often the clone was seen (once, few, many), or a class if it is expanded.

clone size	V gene	J gene	CDR3 length	D gene	CDR3 protein	CDR3 DNA
NA	TRBV7-2	TRBJ1-5	13	NA	CASSSTIDQPQHF	TGTGCCAGCAGCTCCACAATAGATCAGCCCCAGCATTTT
NA	TRBV20-1	TRBJ1-1	13	NA	CSAREEPNTEAFF	TGCAGTGCTAGGGAGGAGCCGAACACTGAAGCTTTCTTT
few	TRBV5-5	TRBJ2-5	15	NA	CASSLRDTNQETQYF	TGTGCCAGCAGCCTAAGGGACACGAACCAAGAGACCCAGTACTTC
NA	TRBV7-2	TRBJ1-2	12	TRBD1	CASSVTGAAYTF	TGTGCCAGCAGCGTTACAGGGGCGGCCTACACCTTC
NA	TRBV19	TRBJ1-4	16	NA	CASSIDPGAANEKLFF	TGTGCCAGTAGTATAGACCCTGGAGCCGCTAATGAAAAACTGTTTTTT
few	TRBV7-3	TRBJ2-2	16	TRBD2	CASSSGLAGGTGELFF	TGTGCCAGCAGCTCCGGACTAGCGGGCGGCACCGGGGAGCTGTTTTTT
few	TRBV7-2	TRBJ2-5	15	TRBD2	CASSASGGSIGGQYF	TGTGCCAGCAGCGCTAGCGGGGGGAGCATTGGGGGCCAGTACTTC
few	TRBV4-3	TRBJ2-3	16	TRBD1	CASSQGSGTGIDTQYF	TGCGCCAGCAGCCAAGGGAGCGGGACAGGGATAGATACGCAGTATTTT
few	TRBV4-2	TRBJ1-2	14	NA	CASSEGWGNYGYTF	TGTGCCAGCAGCGAGGGGTGGGGAAACTATGGCTACACCTTC
many	TRBV12-3/TRBV12-4	TRBJ1-1	15	TRBD1	CASSSMQGADTEAFF	TGTGCCAGCAGTTCCATGCAGGGGGCGGACACTGAAGCTTTCTTT
NA	TRBV2	TRBJ1-5	12	NA	CASRPDGEPQHF	TGTGCCAGCAGACCCGACGGAGAGCCCCAGCATTTT
NA	TRBV7-8	TRBJ1-5	14	NA	CASSSRVGNQPQHF	TGTGCCAGCAGCTCCAGGGTTGGCAATCAGCCCCAGCATTTT
few	TRBV20-1	TRBJ2-5	14	TRBD2	CSAPSGGPQETQYF	TGCAGTGCCCCATCGGGGGGGCCCCAAGAGACCCAGTACTTC
NA	TRBV7-2	TRBJ2-2	15	NA	CASSFLGAGTGELFF	TGTGCCAGCAGCTTTTTGGGGGCGGGGACCGGGGAGCTGTTTTTT
many	TRBV12-3/TRBV12-4	TRBJ1-2	13	TRBD1	CASSTGQGYGYTF	TGTGCCAGCAGCACAGGACAGGGCTACGGCTACACCTTC
NA	TRBV12-3/TRBV12-4	TRBJ1-6	13	NA	CASRRLGVSPLHF	TGTGCCAGCAGGCGTCTAGGGGTTTCACCCCTCCACTTT
few	TRBV7-2	TRBJ2-5	14	NA	CASSLRGVQETQYF	TGTGCCAGCAGCTTAAGAGGGGTTCAAGAGACCCAGTACTTC
NA	TRBV11-2	TRBJ2-5	19	NA	CASSLEGPFGLDHQETQYF	TGTGCCAGCAGCTTAGAAGGACCCTTCGGACTGGACCACCAAGAGACCCAGTACTTC
few	TRBV27	TRBJ2-7	13	NA	CASSGASSYEQYF	TGTGCCAGCAGTGGGGCGAGCTCCTACGAGCAGTACTTC
NA	TRBV7-8	TRBJ1-4	11	TRBD1	CASSPGQSLFF	TGTGCCAGCAGCCCGGGACAGAGCCTGTTTTTT
NA	TRBV19	TRBJ2-6	19	NA	CASSMGGLGRGSGANVLTF	TGTGCCAGTAGTATGGGAGGCCTAGGGCGAGGCTCTGGGGCCAACGTCCTGACTTTC
few	TRBV20-1	TRBJ1-1	13	NA	CSASDGRVFEAFF	TGCAGTGCTAGCGACGGCAGGGTCTTTGAAGCTTTCTTT
few	TRBV20-1	TRBJ2-3	13	NA	CSARKGPKYTQYF	TGCAGTGCTAGAAAGGGACCTAAGTATACGCAGTATTTT
few	TRBV5-1	TRBJ2-2	15	TRBD1	CASSPYRGNTGELFF	TGCGCCAGCAGCCCTTACAGGGGGAACACCGGGGAGCTGTTTTTT
NA	TRBV11-3	TRBJ2-1	14	TRBD2	CASSSGGPYNEQFF	TGTGCCAGCAGCTCGGGGGGACCCTACAATGAGCAGTTCTTC
few	TRBV12-3/TRBV12-4	TRBJ2-1	16	NA	CASTPARPDNYNEQFF	TGTGCCAGCACCCCCGCCAGGCCCGACAACTACAATGAGCAGTTCTTC
NA	TRBV18	TRBJ1-1	13	NA	CASSPLLGDEAFF	TGTGCCAGCTCACCACTCCTCGGGGATGAAGCTTTCTTT
NA	TRBV7-2	TRBJ1-6	14	NA	CASSKGSYNSPLHF	TGTGCCAGCAGCAAGGGATCCTATAATTCACCCCTCCACTTT
NA	TRBV28	TRBJ1-5	16	NA	CASSLGSVYSNQPQHF	TGTGCCAGCAGTTTAGGCAGCGTGTATAGCAATCAGCCCCAGCATTTT
few	TRBV29-1	TRBJ1-5	12	TRBD1	CSVGQGDQPQHF	TGCAGCGTCGGACAGGGTGATCAGCCCCAGCATTTT
few	TRBV11-2	TRBJ1-2	16	NA	CASSRPGDRGTYGYTF	TGTGCCAGCAGCCGACCGGGGGACCGGGGTACCTATGGCTACACCTTC
many	TRBV3-1	TRBJ2-5	14	TRBD1	CASSHFYRGETQYF	TGTGCCAGCAGCCACTTCTACAGGGGAGAGACCCAGTACTTC
NA	TRBV6-2/TRBV6-3	TRBJ1-5	16	NA	CASSYSPGRPDQPQHF	TGTGCCAGCAGTTACTCGCCCGGCAGGCCCGATCAGCCCCAGCATTTT
NA	TRBV20-1	TRBJ2-5	13	TRBD2	CSAGTSGEETQYF	TGCAGTGCCGGGACTAGCGGGGAAGAGACCCAGTACTTC
many	TRBV7-2	TRBJ2-1	12	NA	CAGSGPQAEQFF	TGTGCCGGATCCGGGCCCCAGGCCGAGCAGTTCTTC
few	TRBV10-3	TRBJ1-2	13	NA	CAISESASYGYTF	TGTGCCATCAGTGAGTCAGCCTCTTATGGCTACACCTTC
NA	TRBV2	TRBJ1-1	12	NA	CASRESPTEAFF	TGTGCCAGCAGGGAATCGCCTACTGAAGCTTTCTTT
many	TRBV27	TRBJ2-4	14	NA	CASSARSGTNIQYF	TGTGCCAGCAGTGCACGATCCGGGACAAACATTCAGTACTTC